This TCR beta chain comes out of a study of blood T cell repertoires in COVID-19. Across the study: Acute-phase and convalescent COVID-19 samples originated in the United States, Italy and Spain. Sample material is recorded as cDNA or gDNA derived from T cells, B-cell-depleted T cells, or PBMCs.

TCRdb's table, derived via immunoSEQ multiplex PCR, lists solely in-frame clones and lacks some. This sample has about 190,000 clones, with roughly 84% found just once. This CDR3 is 16 amino acids long. Germline V gene data show CDR1 as SGDLS and CDR2 as YYNGEE. Trimming removed 0 bases at V and 0 bases at J, with 11 bases between. Participants' reported clinical history set cohort assignment. The receptor's source is a woman aged 25 to 39 who had recovered from COVID-19. The sample taken for sequencing was PBMCs or T cells enriched from blood (not recorded which). The J gene is TRBJ2-3, the V gene TRBV9; possibly TRBD2 for D (5 bases). In DNA, the CDR3 is TGTGCCAGCAGCGTAGCTGTGGGCGGGAGCACAGATACGCAGTATTTT. Protein product: CASSVAVGGSTDTQYF.